The T cell receptor beta chain under discussion was sequenced for a study of response to subunit inactivated influenza vaccine. Study outcomes and limitations: Authors suggested each seasonal flu vaccination may recruit only limited numbers of new T cells.

The V gene lost 6 bases and the J gene lost 0 bases, with 11 bases spanning the gap. The CDR3 extends over 15 amino acids. There are a few counts of this clonotype. Antigen specificity is unknown. TCRdb analysed the RT-PCR reads with MiXCR anew, one entry per CDR3 protein. The sample contains 650,000 or so distinct CDR3 sequences, around 13% of which appear only once. The origin of this receptor is a man aged 50 to 60 who received an inactivated influenza vaccine. This material consisted of PBMCs from blood, taken 14 to 15 days before vaccination. J is TRBJ2-2 and V is TRBV12-3 or TRBV12-4, with D perhaps assigned TRBD1 or TRBD2 (5 bases each). CDR3 in amino acids: CASRGTYTNTGELFF. The CDR3 DNA reads TGTGCCAGCAGAGGGACCTACACGAACACCGGGGAGCTGTTTTTT.